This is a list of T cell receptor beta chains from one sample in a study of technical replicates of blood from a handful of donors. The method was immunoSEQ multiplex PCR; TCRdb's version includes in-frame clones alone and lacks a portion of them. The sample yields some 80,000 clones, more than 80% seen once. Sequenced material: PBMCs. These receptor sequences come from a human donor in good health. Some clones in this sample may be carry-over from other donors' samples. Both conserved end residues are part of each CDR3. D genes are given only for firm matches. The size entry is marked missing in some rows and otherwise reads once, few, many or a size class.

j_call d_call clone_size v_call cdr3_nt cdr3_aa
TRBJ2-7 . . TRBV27 TGTGCCAGCAGTTTAACTCTTGACTCCTACGAGCAGTACTTC CASSLTLDSYEQYF
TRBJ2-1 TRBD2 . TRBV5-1 TGCGCCAGCAGCCCAGGGACTAGCGGGAGTGTGTCCTGGAATGAGCAGTTCTTC CASSPGTSGSVSWNEQFF
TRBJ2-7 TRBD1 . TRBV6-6 TGTGCCAGCACCAGGGACAGAGCCTACGAGCAGTACTTC CASTRDRAYEQYF
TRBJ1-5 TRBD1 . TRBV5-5 TGTGCCAGCAGCGCCACTCAGACAGGGATCAATCAGCCCCAGCATTTT CASSATQTGINQPQHF
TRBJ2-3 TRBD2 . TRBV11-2 TGTGCCAGCCGCTTCCGGGACTATCTCACAGATACGCAGTATTTT CASRFRDYLTDTQYF
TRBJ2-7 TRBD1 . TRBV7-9 TGTGCCAGCAGCTTAGGGACAGGGGGAACCTACGAGCAGTACTTC CASSLGTGGTYEQYF
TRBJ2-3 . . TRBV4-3 TGCGCCAGCAGCTCAGAGGGGGTCCGGGTCACAGATACGCAGTATTTT CASSSEGVRVTDTQYF
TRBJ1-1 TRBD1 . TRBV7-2 TGTGCCAGCAGCTTAGGACAGGGGAAAGCTGAAGCTTTCTTT CASSLGQGKAEAFF
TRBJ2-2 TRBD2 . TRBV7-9 TGTGCCAGCAGCCAGCCCCCGGGACTAGCGAGGAACACCGGGGAGCTGTTTTTT CASSQPPGLARNTGELFF
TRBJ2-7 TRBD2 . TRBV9 TGTGCCAGCAGCGTAGTCAGCCTAGCGGAAACCTACGAGCAGTACTTC CASSVVSLAETYEQYF
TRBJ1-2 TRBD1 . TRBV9 TGTGCCAGCAGCGCACAGGGACAGGGATTTGGCTACACCTTC CASSAQGQGFGYTF
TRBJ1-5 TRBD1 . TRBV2 TGTGCCAGCACGGAGACAGGGTATGCTCAGCCCCAGCATTTT CASTETGYAQPQHF
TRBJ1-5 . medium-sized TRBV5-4 TGTGCCAGCAGCTTGGGGGGAGGTGGTAGCAATCAGCCCCAGCATTTT CASSLGGGGSNQPQHF
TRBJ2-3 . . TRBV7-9 TGTGCCAGCAGCTACCTAGCAGATACGCAGTATTTT CASSYLADTQYF